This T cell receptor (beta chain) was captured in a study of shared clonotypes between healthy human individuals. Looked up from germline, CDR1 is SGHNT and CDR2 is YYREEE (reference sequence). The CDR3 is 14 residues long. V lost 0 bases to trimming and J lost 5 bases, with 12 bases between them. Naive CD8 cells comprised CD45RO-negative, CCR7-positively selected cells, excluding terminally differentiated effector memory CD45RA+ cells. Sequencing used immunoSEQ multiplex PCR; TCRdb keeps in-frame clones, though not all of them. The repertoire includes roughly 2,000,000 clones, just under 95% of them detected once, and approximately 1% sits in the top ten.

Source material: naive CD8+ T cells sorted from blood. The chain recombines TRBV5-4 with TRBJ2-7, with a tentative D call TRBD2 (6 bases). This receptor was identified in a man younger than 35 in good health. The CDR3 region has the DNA TGTGCCAGCAGCTTGGTTGGAGGGGAAGACGAGCAGTACTTC. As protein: CASSLVGGEDEQYF.